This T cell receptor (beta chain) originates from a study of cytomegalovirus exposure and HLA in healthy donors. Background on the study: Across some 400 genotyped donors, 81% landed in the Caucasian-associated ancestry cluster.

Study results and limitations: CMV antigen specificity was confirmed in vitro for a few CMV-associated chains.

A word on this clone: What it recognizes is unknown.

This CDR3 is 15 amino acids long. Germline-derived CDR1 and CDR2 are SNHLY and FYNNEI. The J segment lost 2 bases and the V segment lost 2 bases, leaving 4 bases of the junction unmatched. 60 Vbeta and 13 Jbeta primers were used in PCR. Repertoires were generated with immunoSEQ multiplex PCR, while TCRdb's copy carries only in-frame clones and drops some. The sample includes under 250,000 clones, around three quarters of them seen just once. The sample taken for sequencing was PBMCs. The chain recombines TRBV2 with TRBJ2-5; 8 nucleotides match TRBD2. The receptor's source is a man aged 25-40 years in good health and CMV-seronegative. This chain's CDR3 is CASSENAGGQETQYF. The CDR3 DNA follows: TGTGCCAGCAGTGAAAACGCGGGAGGACAAGAGACCCAGTACTTC.